The sequence of this T cell receptor (beta chain) was determined in a study of control samples from healthy donors and cancer patients (dated by TCRdb to the early 2020s). A note on this clone: Its antigen is unknown. Base quality data are lacking; no much larger clone is found one base away.

The receptor library was made with the immunoSEQ multiplex PCR assay. TCRdb took this table from immuneACCESS and kept in-frame rearrangements with V and J called. Such tables lack part of the clones; where checked against another copy, unresolved V genes explain under half of the gap, and the rest is unexplained. The sample includes roughly 130,000 clones, with about 93% observed a single time. The ten largest make up 12% to 15% of the sample. The material sequenced was PBMCs. This receptor was identified in a man between 60 and 75 years old with colorectal cancer.

The DNA sequence is TGTGCCAGCACCAGTAGCGGGAACACCGGGGAGCTGTTTTTT. The encoded protein is CASTSSGNTGELFF. Recombination connected TRBV5-5 to TRBJ2-2; possibly the D gene is TRBD2, per 6 matching bases. Between the V and J ends, shortened by 6 bases and 1 base respectively, the junction contains 10 bases. Reading the germline V gene (reference sequence) gives CDR1 SGHKS and CDR2 YYEKEE. The CDR3 goes from the cysteine to the phenylalanine over 14 residues. The DNA shown is the 42-base CDR3, in frame from base 1. With the portions outside the CDR3 filled from the reference TRBV5-5 and TRBJ2-2 genes, the complete variable region becomes DAGVTQSPTHLIKTRGQQVTLRCSPISGHKSVSWYQQVLGQGPQFIFQYYEKEERGRGNFPDRFSARQFPNYSSELNVNALLLGDSALYLCASTSSGNTGELFFGEGSRLTVL.